In this sample, the clone carrying this T cell receptor (beta chain) turned up many times. Its antigen is unidentified. This CDR3 fails to terminate in the conserved phenylalanine or tryptophan, so it likely reflects a read error. The DNA is omitted, as the CDR3 cannot be located on it reliably, and the CDR3 follows TCRdb's listing. A universal primer site was incorporated via template switching, and the cDNA contained unique molecular identifiers. TCRdb re-analysed the 5' RACE reads in MiXCR, keeping a single row per CDR3 protein. The profile shows around 570,000 distinct CDR3 sequences, 9% to 10% of them singletons. The sample belongs to a study of identical twins. The CDR3 region is 11 residues in length, termini included. CDR1 and CDR2 from the germline V gene are ENHRY and SYGVKD. Study-level findings and limits: Low generation probability was overrepresented in out-of-frame alpha sequences shared by twins. A partial confounding effect on zero-insertion analyses could come from invariant MAIT and iNKT cells.

The same sample was also studied in work on yellow fever vaccine responses in identical twins.

Sequenced: PBMCs. The sequence derives from a woman younger than 35 in good health. The chain uses TRBV10-3 and TRBJ2-3; the table's D call TRBD1 went unverified against the DNA. CDR3 sequence: CAISGEDRLSL.